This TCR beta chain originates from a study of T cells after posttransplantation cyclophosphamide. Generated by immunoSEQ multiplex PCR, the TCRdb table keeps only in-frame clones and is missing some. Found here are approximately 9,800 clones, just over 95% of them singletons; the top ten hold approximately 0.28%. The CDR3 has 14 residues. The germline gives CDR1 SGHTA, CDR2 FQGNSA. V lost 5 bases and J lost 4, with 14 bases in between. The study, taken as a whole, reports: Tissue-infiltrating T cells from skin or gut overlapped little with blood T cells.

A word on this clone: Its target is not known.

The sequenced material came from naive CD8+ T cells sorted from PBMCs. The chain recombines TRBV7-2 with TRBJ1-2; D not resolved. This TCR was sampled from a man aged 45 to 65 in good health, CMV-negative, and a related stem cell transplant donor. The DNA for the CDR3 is TGTGCCAGCAGCCTCATCGACACTTTCTATGGCTACACCTTC. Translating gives CASSLIDTFYGYTF.